One and the same sample provided the 5 T cell receptor beta chains below, sequenced in a study of identical twins. Using its own MiXCR run on the 5' RACE reads, TCRdb lists one record per CDR3 protein. The top ten clones hold around 0.47% of a sample with about 550,000 distinct CDR3 sequences, approximately 20% of them seen once. These same records also appear under a second study, on yellow fever vaccine responses in identical twins.

Sequenced input: CD4+ T cells sorted from blood. The receptors were sampled from a woman aged 18-29 years in good health.

This chain links TRBV24-1 with TRBJ2-5, with D possibly being TRBD1 (6 bases). Germline assignment: CDR1 KGHDR and CDR2 SFDVKD. The CDR3 extends over 16 amino acids. V was cut by 5 bases and J by 4 bases, with 19 bases left in between. As DNA, the CDR3 is TGTGCCACCAGTGTGGGCAACAGGGCCCGGGGAGAGACCCAGTACTTC. This codes for CATSVGNRARGETQYF.

The chain combines TRBV10-3 with TRBJ1-1; D is possibly TRBD1 (6 bases). The germline V and J ends were trimmed by 3 bases and 4 bases, with 18 bases remaining between them. Germline assignment: CDR1 ENHRY and CDR2 SYGVKD. CDR3 length: 16 residues. CDR3 bases: TGTGCCATCAGTGAAATACAGGGATTGTCAGGCACTGAAGCTTTCTTT. Encoded protein: CAISEIQGLSGTEAFF.

The chain employs TRBV10-3 and TRBJ1-2; the D is unclear. Per germline, CDR1 ENHRY and CDR2 SYGVKD. V gave up 2 bases and J gave up 5 bases, with 3 bases separating them. This CDR3 is built from 11 residues. CDR3 sequence (DNA): TGTGCCATCAGTGAGGCATATGGCTACACCTTC. Translating it yields CAISEAYGYTF.

This clonotype was counted only a few times. The chain has TRBV20-1 and TRBJ2-2; 10 bases agree with TRBD2. Looked up from germline, CDR1 is DFQATT and CDR2 is SNEGSKA (reference sequence). This CDR3 comprises 17 residues. V lost 1 base to trimming and J lost 1 base; unmatched junction nucleotides: 6. CDR3 DNA: TGCAGTGCTAGAGGGCCGCTAGCGGGAGAGAACACCGGGGAGCTGTTTTTT. This sequence encodes CSARGPLAGENTGELFF.

This clonotype has a handful of counts. V gene TRBV6-2 or TRBV6-3 combines with J gene TRBJ2-3; possible D gene TRBD2, 6 bases. Germline CDR1 reads MNHEY; CDR2 reads SVGEGT. The CDR3 runs to 15 residues. Deletions cut 6 bases from V and 4 bases from J, with 17 bases between. CDR3 amino acids: CASSLSGLPSDTQYF. The CDR3 DNA sequence: TGTGCCAGCAGCTTATCGGGACTGCCTTCAGATACGCAGTATTTT.